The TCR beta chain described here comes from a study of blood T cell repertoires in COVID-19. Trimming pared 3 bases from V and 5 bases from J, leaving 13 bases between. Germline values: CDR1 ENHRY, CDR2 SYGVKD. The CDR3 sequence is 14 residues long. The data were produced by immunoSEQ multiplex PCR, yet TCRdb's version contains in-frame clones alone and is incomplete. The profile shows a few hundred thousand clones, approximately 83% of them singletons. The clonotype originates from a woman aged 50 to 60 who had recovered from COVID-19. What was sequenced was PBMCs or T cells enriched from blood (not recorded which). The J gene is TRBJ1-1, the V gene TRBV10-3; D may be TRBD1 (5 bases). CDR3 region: CAISDQGPGTEAFF. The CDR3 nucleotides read TGTGCCATCAGTGATCAGGGCCCCGGGACTGAAGCTTTCTTT.